Below are 22 T cell receptor beta chains sequenced from a single sample in a study of STAT5B mutations in CD4+ large granular lymphocyte leukemia. Sequencing used immunoSEQ multiplex PCR; TCRdb keeps in-frame clones, though not all of them. The sample has some 23,000 clones; roughly 69% are singletons. Sample: CD4+ T cells from blood buffy coats. The receptors here all came from a human donor in good health.

The CDR3 sequence is CASSLAGTGHYEQYV. The CDR3 nucleotides are TGTGCCAGCAGCTTGGCCGGGACAGGACATTACGAGCAGTACGTC. The rearrangement links TRBV7-8 to TRBJ2-7; 8 bases fit TRBD1. CDR1 is SGHVS and CDR2 is FQNEAQ in the germline V gene. There are 15 residues in the CDR3. The V segment lost 3 bases and the J segment 4 bases; nucleotides outside the gene matches: 8.

The chain combines TRBV10-1 with TRBJ2-1; TRBD2 matches at 15 bases. V shed 7 bases and J 2 bases; nucleotides not matched to a gene: 12. Germline values: CDR1 WNHNN, CDR2 SYGVQD (reference sequence). This CDR3 comprises 19 residues. The CDR3 region is CASNEPGLAGGRTYNEQFF. CDR3 sequence (DNA): TGCGCCAGCAACGAACCGGGACTAGCGGGGGGCCGTACCTACAATGAGCAGTTCTTC.

The chain joins TRBV7-9 to TRBJ2-3; 8 bases agree with TRBD2. The V gene end was trimmed by 4 bases and the J gene end by 4 bases; junction bases not matched to a gene: 7. The CDR3 runs to 15 residues. In germline, CDR1 is SEHNR, CDR2 FQNEAQ (reference sequence). CDR3 in amino acids: CASSSGGGIADTQYF. CDR3 DNA: TGTGCCAGCAGCTCCGGGGGGGGGATAGCAGATACGCAGTATTTT.

The chain links TRBV28 to TRBJ2-6; TRBD1 might be the D (7 bases). Trimming took 3 bases from V and 2 from J, leaving 26 bases between them. Per the germline V gene, CDR1 is MDHEN and CDR2 is SYDVKM. CDR3 length equals 21 residues. DNA of the CDR3: TGTGCCAGCAGTTTGGCCAGCACGCGGGACAGCCGACGAGCTGGGGCCAACGTCCTGACTTTC. It encodes CASSLASTRDSRRAGANVLTF.

This chain uses TRBV6-5 with TRBJ1-1; 7 positions match TRBD1. There are 15 residues in the CDR3. Per the germline V gene, CDR1 is MNHEY and CDR2 is SVGAGI. V lost 6 bases, J lost 2 bases, and 9 bases stayed unmatched. This chain's CDR3 is CASRDPGTVNTEAFF. In nucleotides, the CDR3 is TGTGCCAGCAGAGATCCCGGGACAGTAAACACTGAAGCTTTCTTT.

This clone was picked up one time. The chain combines TRBV7-2 with TRBJ2-2; possibly TRBD1 for D (5 bases). V lost 5 bases and J 4 bases, leaving 11 bases between the germline ends. There are 14 residues in the CDR3. CDR1 is SGHTA, CDR2 FQGNSA, per germline. The CDR3 nucleotides read TGTGCCAGCAGCACCCAGGGTACCACCGGGGAGCTGTTTTTT. This sequence encodes CASSTQGTTGELFF.

This chain connects TRBV10-3 to TRBJ2-2; 8 bases agree with TRBD1. Germline loops: CDR1 ENHRY, CDR2 SYGVKD. The V and J ends lost 4 bases and 4 bases, in that order; junction bases with no gene match: 2. The CDR3 length is 14 residues. The CDR3 region is CAISAGQATGELFF. For the CDR3, the DNA is TGTGCCATCAGTGCGGGACAGGCCACCGGGGAGCTGTTTTTT.

The chain has TRBV6-1 and TRBJ1-2; TRBD1 is a possible D gene (6 bases). The CDR3 contains 15 residues. Germline CDR1 MNHNS, CDR2 SASEGT. Trimming cost V 3 bases and J 1 base, with 12 bases left between them. CDR3 DNA: TGTGCCAGCAGTGATATAGGGGGTAGTAACTATGGCTACACCTTC. Translating gives CASSDIGGSNYGYTF.

The CDR3 sequence: CASHPPGQGGTEAFF. CDR3 in DNA: TGTGCCAGTCACCCCCCGGGACAGGGAGGAACTGAAGCTTTCTTT. This chain connects TRBV19 to TRBJ1-1; 9 nucleotides agree with TRBD1. Per germline, CDR1 LNHDA and CDR2 SQIVND (reference sequence). V dropped 8 bases and J dropped 5; count of bases not matched to a gene: 12. The CDR3 runs 15 residues.

The V call is TRBV28, the J call TRBJ2-7; 8 bases agree with TRBD1. V lost 4 bases and J lost 5; bases outside the gene matches: 4. The CDR3 extends over 13 amino acids. Germline V lookup: CDR1 MDHEN, CDR2 SYDVKM. In DNA, the CDR3 is TGTGCCAGCAGTTCAGGGGGCCTTGACGAGCAGTACTTC. Its protein is CASSSGGLDEQYF.

The chain employs TRBV6-4 and TRBJ2-3, with D possibly TRBD1 on 6 matching bases. The CDR3 is 15 residues long. CDR1 is MRHNA and CDR2 is SNTAGT in the germline V gene. V lost 5 bases and J 8 bases, leaving 20 bases between the germline ends. CDR3 sequence: CASSPDRIPTATQYF. CDR3 DNA: TGTGCCAGCAGTCCGGACAGAATCCCCACCGCTACGCAGTATTTT.

This chain links TRBV7-3 with TRBJ2-3, with D unresolved. Trimming removed 2 bases from V and 7 bases from J, with 7 bases in between. This CDR3 spans 12 amino acids. CDR1 and CDR2 (germline): SGHTA, FQGTGA. CDR3 coding DNA: TGTGCCAGCAGCTTAGATCGAAATACGCAGTATTTT. Protein product: CASSLDRNTQYF.

The rearrangement joins TRBV5-1 to TRBJ2-4; 8 positions match TRBD1. The CDR3 spans 15 residues. The junction had 3 bases not matched to a gene; V was cut back by 4 bases and J by 0 bases. Germline V gene lookup returns CDR1 SGHRS and CDR2 YFSETQ. The CDR3 sequence: CASSGQGLAKNIQYF. In nucleotides, the CDR3 is TGCGCCAGCAGCGGACAGGGTTTAGCCAAAAACATTCAGTACTTC. Filled out from reference TRBV5-1 and TRBJ2-4, the complete variable domain reads KAGVTQTPRYLIKTRGQQVTLSCSPISGHRSVSWYQQTPGQGLQFLFEYFSETQRNKGNFPGRFSGRQFSNSRSEMNVSTLELGDSALYLCASSGQGLAKNIQYFGAGTRLSVL.

This chain links TRBV7-9 with TRBJ2-5; 7 bases agree with TRBD2. V dropped 2 bases and J dropped 6; count of bases not matched to a gene: 9. Germline CDR1 is SEHNR and CDR2 is FQNEAQ (reference sequence). CDR3 size: 15 residues. The CDR3 nucleotides are TGTGCCAGCAGCTTATTCGAAGCGGGGCATAAGACCCAGTACTTC. Protein sequence: CASSLFEAGHKTQYF.

This chain connects TRBV11-2 to TRBJ1-4, with TRBD1 matching 7 bases. The J segment lost 6 bases and the V segment lost 8 bases, leaving 6 bases of the junction unmatched. Per germline, CDR1 SGHAT and CDR2 FQNNGV. The CDR3 is made up of 13 amino acids. Written as DNA, the CDR3 is TGTGCCAGCGGACGAGACAGGGATGAAAAACTGTTTTTT. This encodes CASGRDRDEKLFF.

The chain uses TRBV4-1 and TRBJ2-1; D remains unclear. V was trimmed by 0 bases and J by 0 bases, leaving 6 bases between them. The CDR3 spans 15 residues. From germline, CDR1 is MGHRA and CDR2 YSYEKL. DNA for the CDR3: TGCGCCAGCAGCCAAGAGGGATTCTCCTACAATGAGCAGTTCTTC. Residues: CASSQEGFSYNEQFF.

The gene calls are TRBV10-2 and TRBJ2-3, with TRBD1 as a possible D gene (5 bases). Germline loops: CDR1 WSHSY, CDR2 SAAADI. This CDR3 is built from 12 residues. Trimming pared 6 bases from V and 6 bases from J, leaving 10 bases between. CDR3 region: CASRKGADTQYF. The DNA for the CDR3 is TGCGCCAGCAGGAAAGGGGCGGATACGCAGTATTTT.

In its sample, this clone was seen a few times. This chain links TRBV28 with TRBJ2-3; the match to TRBD2 covers 10 bases. Looked up from germline, CDR1 is MDHEN and CDR2 is SYDVKM. Trimming removed 4 bases from V and 0 bases from J; junction bases left unmatched: 7. The CDR3 totals 17 residues. The CDR3 DNA sequence: TGTGCCAGCAGTTCTATTTGGACTAGCGGAAGCACAGATACGCAGTATTTT. Protein sequence: CASSSIWTSGSTDTQYF.

This clone was observed a few times. The chain recombines TRBV27 with TRBJ1-5; D remains ambiguous. V was clipped by 4 bases and J by 5 bases, with 9 bases between them. The CDR3 length is 13 residues. In germline, CDR1 is MNHEY, CDR2 SMNVEV (reference sequence). Written as DNA, the CDR3 is TGTGCCAGCAGTTCAGGAGATTATCAGCCCCAGCATTTT. Protein: CASSSGDYQPQHF.

The chain carries TRBV10-3 and TRBJ1-2; D remains ambiguous. Germline values: CDR1 ENHRY, CDR2 SYGVKD. V was trimmed by 0 bases and J by 3 bases, leaving 11 bases between them. The CDR3 is 15 residues long. The DNA of the CDR3 is TGTGCCATCAGTGAGTCGCCCTCTGGGTACTATGGCTACACCTTC. This sequence encodes CAISESPSGYYGYTF.

The count of this clone is one. The V call is TRBV5-6, the J call TRBJ2-3, with D tentatively TRBD2 (6 bases). Trimming cost V 3 bases and J 6 bases, with 14 bases left between them. In germline, CDR1 is SGHDT, CDR2 YYEEEE. The CDR3 runs 14 residues. The CDR3 loop is CASSWRRVEDTQYF. The CDR3 nucleotides are TGTGCCAGCAGCTGGAGGAGGGTAGAGGATACGCAGTATTTT.

The chain has TRBV7-6 and TRBJ2-7, with TRBD1 identical over 9 bases. This CDR3 spans 17 amino acids. The V gene end was trimmed by 3 bases and the J gene end by 0 bases; junction bases not matched to a gene: 9. From germline, CDR1 is SGHVS and CDR2 FNYEAQ. The CDR3 nucleotides read TGTGCCAGCAGCTTCGGACAGGGGTCATTAATCTCCTACGAGCAGTACTTC. Protein sequence: CASSFGQGSLISYEQYF.